Listed below are T cell receptor beta chains from one sample, sequenced in a study of T cells after yellow fever vaccination. TCRdb re-called the 5' RACE reads with MiXCR, one entry per CDR3 protein. The repertoire consists of approximately 350,000 distinct CDR3 sequences, with approximately 10% occurring once and the leading ten covering about 17%. Sequences were derived from PBMCs, sampled on the day of the first yellow fever vaccination. These receptors originate from a man younger than 35 who received the YFV17D yellow fever vaccine. CDR3s include the opening cysteine and the closing phenylalanine or tryptophan. A D gene is named only where the DNA matches it firmly. The size field is filled for only some rows; it gives once, few, many or a size class.

TRBJ2-2 - TRBV5-1 few CASSPGRRGAWNTGELFF TGCGCCAGCAGCCCAGGGCGGAGAGGCGCGTGGAACACCGGGGAGCTGTTTTTT
TRBJ2-3 - TRBV25-1 - CASSGRVRLTDTQYF TGTGCCAGCAGTGGCCGAGTCAGGCTCACAGATACGCAGTATTTT
TRBJ2-3 TRBD2 TRBV4-2 - CASSQDPQRGGDTQYF TGTGCCAGCAGCCAAGATCCCCAGCGGGGGGGAGATACGCAGTATTTT
TRBJ2-4 TRBD2 TRBV2 - CASSGGTSRDIQYF TGTGCCAGCAGTGGGGGGACTAGCAGAGACATTCAGTACTTC
TRBJ1-1 - TRBV12-3/TRBV12-4 few CASSPTGSRSSEAFF TGTGCCAGCAGTCCCACCGGTTCCCGTAGCTCTGAAGCTTTCTTT
TRBJ2-5 - TRBV4-2 - CASSQDRVGETQYF TGTGCCAGCAGCCAAGACAGGGTGGGCGAGACCCAGTACTTC
TRBJ2-3 TRBD1 TRBV5-5 - CASSSERQGLTDTQYF TGTGCCAGCAGCTCGGAGAGACAGGGTCTCACAGATACGCAGTATTTT
TRBJ2-2 - TRBV6-2/TRBV6-3 - CASAPEGGGNTGELFF TGTGCCAGCGCCCCAGAGGGGGGCGGCAACACCGGGGAGCTGTTTTTT
TRBJ2-3 TRBD1 TRBV19 - CASTSGDRVSDTQYF TGTGCCAGTACCTCCGGGGACAGGGTATCAGATACGCAGTATTTT
TRBJ2-5 - TRBV7-3 - CASSLNLGQGTQYF TGTGCCAGCAGCTTAAATCTCGGGCAGGGGACCCAGTACTTC
TRBJ2-3 TRBD2 TRBV7-6 - CASSLVPAGGSADTQYF TGTGCCAGCAGCTTAGTCCCAGCGGGGGGAAGCGCAGATACGCAGTATTTT
TRBJ1-5 - TRBV12-5 - CASGLGGGLSNQPQHF TGTGCTAGTGGTTTAGGGGGAGGGCTGAGCAATCAGCCCCAGCATTTT
TRBJ2-1 TRBD2 TRBV20-1 few CSAPLAGGPGKYNEQFF TGCAGTGCCCCACTAGCGGGGGGGCCTGGGAAGTATAATGAGCAGTTCTTC
TRBJ2-1 - TRBV18 - CASSPTGIEQFF TGTGCCAGCTCACCCACAGGGATTGAGCAGTTCTTC
TRBJ2-2 - TRBV29-1 few CSVQQGNTGELFF TGCAGCGTCCAACAGGGAAACACCGGGGAGCTGTTTTTT
TRBJ1-2 TRBD1 TRBV6-1 many CASSETGATNYGYTF TGTGCCAGCAGTGAGACAGGGGCAACTAACTATGGCTACACCTTC
TRBJ2-3 TRBD1 TRBV15 few CATSRLGQGVEDTQYF TGTGCCACCAGCAGATTGGGACAGGGGGTTGAAGATACGCAGTATTTT
TRBJ2-3 TRBD2 TRBV2 - CASRSAGGTDTQYF TGTGCCAGCAGATCAGCGGGGGGGACAGATACGCAGTATTTT
TRBJ2-5 TRBD1 TRBV10-3 - CAISELGTGSQETQYF TGTGCCATCAGTGAGTTAGGGACAGGATCCCAAGAGACCCAGTACTTC
TRBJ1-6 TRBD1 TRBV12-3/TRBV12-4 many CASSVTGESPLHF TGTGCCAGCAGTGTAACAGGGGAATCACCCCTCCACTTT
TRBJ2-2 TRBD1 TRBV11-2 - CASSLGTGLFSRTGELFF TGTGCCAGCAGCTTAGGGACAGGTTTATTTTCGCGGACCGGGGAGCTGTTTTTT
TRBJ1-2 - TRBV18 few CASSQRHYSYGYTF TGTGCCAGCTCTCAGAGACACTACAGCTATGGCTACACCTTC
TRBJ1-5 - TRBV4-1 - CASSQGSSGQLNQPQHF TGCGCCAGCAGCCAAGGGTCGTCCGGACAGCTTAATCAGCCCCAGCATTTT
TRBJ2-7 - TRBV27 - CASSLSLESYEQYF TGTGCCAGCAGTTTATCTTTGGAGTCCTACGAGCAGTACTTC
TRBJ1-2 - TRBV7-2 few CASSEGFGYGYTF TGTGCCAGCAGCGAGGGTTTCGGGTATGGCTACACCTTC
TRBJ2-7 - TRBV5-4 - CASSLEQGYEQYF TGTGCCAGCAGCTTGGAACAGGGATACGAGCAGTACTTC
TRBJ1-1 - TRBV7-9 - CASSLYENTEAFF TGTGCCAGCAGCTTATACGAGAACACTGAAGCTTTCTTT
TRBJ2-4 TRBD1 TRBV2 few CASSRGQGMYIQYF TGTGCCTCCTCCCGGGGACAGGGGATGTACATTCAGTACTTC
TRBJ2-1 - TRBV7-6 many CASSLAMGTEQFF TGTGCCAGCAGCTTAGCGATGGGGACTGAGCAGTTCTTC
TRBJ2-3 - TRBV28 - CASSFSSDTQYF TGTGCCAGCAGTTTTTCTTCAGATACGCAGTATTTT
TRBJ2-1 - TRBV5-1 many CASSRVGPQDEQFF TGCGCCAGCAGCCGGGTGGGACCCCAGGATGAGCAGTTCTTC
TRBJ1-1 TRBD1 TRBV12-3/TRBV12-4 - CASSPTDREGAEAFF TGTGCCAGCAGTCCCACGGACAGGGAGGGTGCTGAAGCTTTCTTT
TRBJ1-3 - TRBV12-3/TRBV12-4 few CASSGQGNTIYF TGTGCCAGCAGTGGTCAGGGAAACACCATATATTTT
TRBJ2-3 - TRBV18 few CASHQWTDTQYF TGTGCCAGTCACCAATGGACAGATACGCAGTATTTT
TRBJ2-1 TRBD1 TRBV20-1 few CSAGQGLLSNEQFF TGCAGTGCTGGACAGGGGCTTCTAAGCAATGAGCAGTTCTTC
TRBJ2-5 - TRBV7-2 many CASSLQRQETQYF TGTGCCAGCAGCTTACAAAGACAAGAGACCCAGTACTTC
TRBJ1-2 - TRBV5-1 - CASSLSGLDYGYTF TGCGCCAGCAGCTTGAGCGGCCTTGACTATGGCTACACCTTC
TRBJ2-2 - TRBV20-1 few CSLTGGRELFF TGCAGCCTGACGGGGGGCCGGGAGCTGTTTTTT
TRBJ2-2 TRBD2 TRBV12-3/TRBV12-4 - CASCTSDPGELFF TGTGCCAGCTGCACTAGCGATCCCGGGGAGCTGTTTTTT
TRBJ2-2 TRBD2 TRBV11-2 - CASSLRLAGGKNTGELFF TGTGCCAGCAGCTTACGACTAGCGGGGGGAAAGAACACCGGGGAGCTGTTTTTT
TRBJ1-1 - TRBV7-9 few CASSLEGPNTEAFF TGTGCCAGCAGCTTAGAGGGCCCGAACACTGAAGCTTTCTTT
TRBJ1-6 - TRBV7-9 many CASSLGQLNSPLHF TGTGCCAGCAGCCTAGGACAGCTTAATTCACCCCTCCACTTT